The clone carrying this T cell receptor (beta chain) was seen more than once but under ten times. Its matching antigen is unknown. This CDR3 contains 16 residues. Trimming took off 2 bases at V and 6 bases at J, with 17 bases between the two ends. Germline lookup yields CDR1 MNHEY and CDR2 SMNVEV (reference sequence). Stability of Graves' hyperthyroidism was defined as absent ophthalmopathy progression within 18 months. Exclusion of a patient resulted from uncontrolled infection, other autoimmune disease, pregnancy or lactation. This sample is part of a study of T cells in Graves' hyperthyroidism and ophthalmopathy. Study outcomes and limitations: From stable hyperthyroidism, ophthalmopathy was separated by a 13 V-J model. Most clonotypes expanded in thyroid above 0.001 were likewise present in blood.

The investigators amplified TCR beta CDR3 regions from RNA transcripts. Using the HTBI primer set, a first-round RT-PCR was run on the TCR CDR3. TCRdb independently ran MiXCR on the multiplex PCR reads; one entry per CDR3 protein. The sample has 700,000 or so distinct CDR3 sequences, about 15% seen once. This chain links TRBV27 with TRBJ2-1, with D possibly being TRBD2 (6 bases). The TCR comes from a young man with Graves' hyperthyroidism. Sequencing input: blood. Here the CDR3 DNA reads TGTGCCAGCAGTTTAGGAGGGACTCTAGTCCTCAATGAGCAGTTCTTC. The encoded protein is CASSLGGTLVLNEQFF.